These T cell receptor beta chains were read from a single sample in a study of blood T cell repertoires in COVID-19. Produced via immunoSEQ multiplex PCR; TCRdb's table is partial and in-frame only. In the table there are 20,000 to 25,000 clones, over 75% of which are singletons. Specimen: peripheral blood. The source of these receptors is a man aged 45-65 years with active COVID-19. The CDR3 runs from the conserved cysteine through the conserved F or W. D genes are given only for firm matches. Some rows mark clone size as missing; the rest say once, few, many or name a class of expanded clone.

v_gene	d_gene	abundance	len	j_gene	CDR3aa	CDR3nt
TRBV9	TRBD1	few	15	TRBJ2-7	CASSVETQGSYEQYF	TGTGCCAGCAGCGTAGAAACACAGGGGTCCTACGAGCAGTACTTC
TRBV6-5	NA	NA	14	TRBJ2-5	CASSARGAAETQYF	TGTGCCAGCAGCGCTAGGGGCGCAGCAGAGACCCAGTACTTC
TRBV9	TRBD1	NA	13	TRBJ1-6	CASSTGDASPLHF	TGTGCCAGCAGCACAGGGGACGCTTCACCCCTCCACTTT
TRBV30	TRBD1	few	15	TRBJ1-6	CAWTGTESYNSPLHF	TGTGCCTGGACCGGGACAGAGTCCTATAATTCACCCCTCCACTTT
TRBV10-2	NA	NA	13	TRBJ1-6	CASSAREVSPLHF	TGCGCCAGCAGTGCAAGGGAGGTGTCACCCCTCCACTTT
TRBV6-4	TRBD2	NA	15	TRBJ2-2	CASSPTSGATGELFF	TGTGCCAGCAGTCCTACTAGCGGGGCCACCGGGGAGCTGTTTTTT
TRBV5-6	TRBD1	NA	15	TRBJ1-1	CASSLAGTGNTEAFF	TGTGCCAGCAGCTTGGCAGGGACAGGGAACACTGAAGCTTTCTTT
TRBV9	TRBD1	NA	15	TRBJ1-1	CASSVEAGGYTEAFF	TGTGCCAGCAGCGTAGAGGCAGGGGGCTACACTGAAGCTTTCTTT
TRBV6-6	NA	once	17	TRBJ2-5	CASSPGDAVMVGETQYF	TGTGCCAGCAGTCCGGGAGATGCGGTCATGGTTGGAGAGACCCAGTACTTC
TRBV7-2	TRBD2	NA	17	TRBJ2-2	CASSLTLTSGGLGELFF	TGTGCCAGCAGCTTAACACTCACTAGCGGGGGCCTCGGGGAGCTGTTTTTT
TRBV6-5	NA	NA	14	TRBJ1-3	CASRDTSSGNTIYF	TGTGCCAGCAGGGATACTAGCTCTGGAAACACCATATATTTT
TRBV20-1	NA	NA	11	TRBJ1-2	CSASPPDGYTF	TGCAGTGCTAGTCCCCCTGATGGCTACACCTTC
TRBV10-3	NA	NA	20	TRBJ2-1	CAISESEGAERGTTYNEQFF	TGTGCCATCAGTGAGTCGGAGGGGGCTGAGCGGGGGACCACATACAATGAGCAGTTCTTC
TRBV7-9	NA	NA	16	TRBJ2-7	CASSSESGGPSYEQYF	TGTGCCAGCAGCTCCGAATCCGGGGGGCCTTCCTACGAGCAGTACTTC
TRBV7-2	TRBD2	NA	17	TRBJ2-1	CASSKDGLAGAWNEQFF	TGTGCCAGCAGCAAAGATGGGCTAGCGGGGGCTTGGAATGAGCAGTTCTTC
TRBV24-1	TRBD1	NA	13	TRBJ2-1	CATATGLRNEQFF	TGTGCCACCGCGACAGGGTTGAGGAATGAGCAGTTCTTC
TRBV7-6	NA	NA	14	TRBJ1-2	CASSFPARGYGYTF	TGTGCCAGCAGCTTCCCCGCGAGGGGGTATGGCTACACCTTC
TRBV12-3/TRBV12-4	TRBD1	NA	13	TRBJ1-5	CASTNRGRQPQHF	TGTGCCAGCACCAACAGGGGGCGACAGCCCCAGCATTTT
TRBV19	NA	NA	16	TRBJ1-5	CASSPTGTNYNQPQHF	TGTGCCAGTAGTCCTACAGGGACAAATTACAATCAGCCCCAGCATTTT
TRBV7-9	TRBD1	NA	15	TRBJ1-4	CASSYGQGTNEKLFF	TGTGCCAGCAGCTATGGACAGGGGACTAATGAAAAACTGTTTTTT
TRBV7-9	TRBD2	NA	14	TRBJ2-5	CASRAGGGDETQYF	TGTGCCAGCCGAGCGGGAGGGGGCGATGAGACCCAGTACTTC
TRBV27	TRBD1	NA	15	TRBJ1-1	CASSLGTGVFTEAFF	TGTGCCAGCAGTTTAGGGACAGGGGTCTTCACTGAAGCTTTCTTT
TRBV5-1	TRBD1	NA	15	TRBJ1-5	CASSLAGTGNQPQHF	TGCGCCAGCAGCTTGGCAGGGACAGGCAATCAGCCCCAGCATTTT
TRBV7-3	NA	few	14	TRBJ1-6	CASSLTGYNSPLHF	TGTGCCAGCAGCTTAACCGGCTATAATTCACCCCTCCACTTT
TRBV30	NA	NA	11	TRBJ2-7	CAGGSYYEQYF	TGTGCCGGGGGCTCTTACTACGAGCAGTACTTC
TRBV6-6	NA	NA	14	TRBJ1-1	CASSYSTANTEAFF	TGTGCCAGCAGTTACTCGACAGCTAACACTGAAGCTTTCTTT
TRBV4-2	TRBD2	NA	18	TRBJ2-1	CASSLKVESSGGRNEQFF	TGTGCCAGCAGCCTCAAGGTGGAATCTAGCGGGGGGCGGAATGAGCAGTTCTTC
TRBV30	TRBD2	NA	16	TRBJ2-1	CAWSVQRGSNFNEQFF	TGTGCCTGGAGTGTGCAGCGGGGGTCTAACTTCAATGAGCAGTTCTTC
TRBV15	NA	NA	12	TRBJ2-1	CATSAPMSEQFF	TGTGCCACCAGCGCCCCAATGAGTGAGCAGTTCTTC
TRBV5-1	NA	NA	12	TRBJ1-2	CEKSTHLYGYTF	TGCGAGAAGTCCACTCATCTCTATGGCTACACCTTC
TRBV4-1	NA	NA	14	TRBJ1-1	CASRGPLLNTEAFF	TGCGCCAGCAGGGGGCCCCTTCTGAACACTGAAGCTTTCTTT
TRBV5-1	NA	NA	15	TRBJ2-5	CASSLVASQGETQYF	TGCGCCAGCAGCTTGGTTGCCAGCCAGGGGGAGACCCAGTACTTC
TRBV6-6	NA	few	12	TRBJ1-5	CASSYREEPQHF	TGTGCCAGCAGTTACCGGGAGGAGCCCCAGCATTTT
TRBV5-6	TRBD1	NA	16	TRBJ1-5	CASSSTGGNSNQPQHF	TGTGCCAGCAGTTCCACAGGGGGCAATAGCAATCAGCCCCAGCATTTT
TRBV2	NA	NA	14	TRBJ1-6	CASSQRGGTSPLHF	TGTGCCAGCAGCCAAAGGGGGGGGACTTCACCCCTCCACTTT
TRBV15	NA	NA	15	TRBJ2-7	CATSLDRRSSYEQYF	TGTGCCACCAGCTTAGACAGGCGAAGCTCCTACGAGCAGTACTTC
TRBV2	NA	NA	14	TRBJ2-1	CASSVGGGPNEQFF	TGTGCCAGCAGTGTGGGGGGTGGCCCGAATGAGCAGTTCTTC
TRBV5-1	TRBD1	NA	14	TRBJ2-7	CASSGGQASYEQYF	TGCGCCAGCAGCGGGGGACAGGCCAGCTACGAGCAGTACTTC
TRBV27	TRBD1	NA	14	TRBJ2-7	CASSSWDRVYEQYF	TGTGCCAGCAGTTCCTGGGACAGGGTCTACGAGCAGTACTTC
TRBV3-1/TRBV3-2	NA	NA	17	TRBJ1-1	CASSQRTFLTVNTEAFF	TGTGCCAGCAGCCAACGTACTTTTTTGACAGTGAACACTGAAGCTTTCTTT
TRBV6-6	TRBD1	NA	15	TRBJ1-4	CASSYLDRGDEKLFF	TGTGCCAGCAGTTACCTGGACAGGGGAGATGAAAAACTGTTTTTT
TRBV4-1	TRBD1	NA	16	TRBJ2-2	CASSPNRGHRSGELFF	TGCGCCAGCAGCCCGAACAGGGGGCATCGATCCGGGGAGCTGTTTTTT
TRBV27	NA	NA	10	TRBJ1-1	CASGGTEAFF	TGTGCCAGCGGGGGGACTGAAGCTTTCTTT
TRBV11-2	NA	few	16	TRBJ1-6	CASSLTGSVRSSPLHF	TGTGCCAGCAGCTTAACAGGCTCAGTTAGGAGTTCACCCCTCCACTTT
TRBV27	NA	few	14	TRBJ2-6	CASSLISGANVLTF	TGTGCCAGCAGCCTAATCTCTGGGGCCAACGTCCTGACTTTC
TRBV5-1	NA	NA	13	TRBJ1-5	CASSLAENQPQHF	TGCGCCAGCAGCTTGGCAGAAAATCAGCCCCAGCATTTT
TRBV7-9	NA	NA	14	TRBJ2-1	CASSGEPYLNLQFF	TGTGCCAGCAGCGGAGAACCTTACCTTAACTTACAGTTCTTC
TRBV5-4	NA	NA	17	TRBJ2-4	CASSRGWGHLAKNIQYF	TGTGCCAGCAGCCGGGGCTGGGGACATCTAGCCAAAAACATTCAGTACTTC
TRBV25-1	NA	NA	14	TRBJ2-3	CASTPESITDTQYF	TGTGCCAGCACTCCCGAGAGTATCACAGATACGCAGTATTTT
TRBV19	NA	once	14	TRBJ2-7	CASSIPGGSYEQYF	TGTGCCAGTAGTATTCCCGGAGGGTCCTACGAGCAGTACTTC
TRBV7-6	NA	NA	18	TRBJ2-1	CASSSLSGLQGSYNEQFF	TGTGCCAGCAGCTCGCTCTCGGGTTTGCAGGGCTCCTACAATGAGCAGTTCTTC
TRBV14	TRBD2	NA	17	TRBJ2-3	CASSHPRAGLDEDTQYF	TGTGCCAGCAGCCACCCTAGGGCGGGACTAGATGAAGATACGCAGTATTTT
TRBV5-5	NA	NA	13	TRBJ2-7	CASSVGQTYEQYF	TGTGCCAGCAGCGTTGGACAGACCTACGAGCAGTACTTC
TRBV7-8	TRBD2	once	19	TRBJ2-1	CASSLALGRVAGGDNEQFF	TGTGCCAGCAGCTTAGCGCTGGGAAGGGTAGCGGGGGGGGACAATGAGCAGTTCTTC
TRBV5-5	NA	NA	16	TRBJ1-5	CASSPDSPEFNQPQHF	TGTGCCAGCAGTCCCGACAGCCCTGAATTCAATCAGCCCCAGCATTTT
TRBV6-5	TRBD2	NA	16	TRBJ2-5	CASSLTSGGVQETQYF	TGTGCCAGCAGTTTGACTAGCGGGGGGGTACAAGAGACCCAGTACTTC
TRBV18	NA	NA	13	TRBJ2-1	CASSRSPRTEQFF	TGTGCCAGCTCACGAAGTCCTAGAACTGAGCAGTTCTTC